One and the same sample provided the 31 T cell receptor beta chains below, sequenced in a study of blood T cells in healthy people across ages (dated by TCRdb to about 2015). Preparation of the library involved 5' RACE. TCRdb records Illumina HiSeq 2500 as the sequencer. A second PCR of roughly 6 to 11 cycles was run with a J-beta primer mix and a sample-barcoded 5' primer. The public reads were reanalyzed by TCRdb: fastp trimming at Q25, MiXCR alignment, in-frame beta chains only. Rows are unified per CDR3 protein, each entry keeping the most common DNA and genes. The sample profile shows hundreds of thousands of distinct CDR3 sequences; 32% of them were found once. In total, the top ten clones hold 15% of the sample. The source material was blood. These TCRs come from an elderly woman in good health. Donor details come from another sample of the same person, matched by shared clones.

This clonotype showed up many times. J is TRBJ2-1 and V is TRBV20-1; 8 bases match TRBD1. The CDR3 is 16 amino acids. Trimming at V came to 5 bases and at J to 0 bases, leaving 9 bases not matched to a gene. CDR1 and CDR2 from the germline V gene are DFQATT and SNEGSKA (reference sequence). As DNA, the CDR3 is TGCAGTGCTGACCCCGGGACAGGCGCCTCCTACAATGAGCAGTTCTTC. Translating gives CSADPGTGASYNEQFF.

A remark on this clonotype: The germline gene is not matched at one end of the junction; a read error may be the cause. This chain joins TRBV27 and TRBJ1-1; maybe TRBD1 (6 bases). Germline V gene data show CDR1 as MNHEY and CDR2 as SMNVEV (reference sequence). The CDR3 runs to 13 residues. The CDR3 reads CASGLGGFTEAFF. CDR3 in DNA: TGTGCCAGCGGTTTAGGGGGGTTCACTGAAGCTTTCTTT.

This clonotype was detected ten times or more. The rearrangement links TRBV20-1 to TRBJ2-5, with D perhaps assigned TRBD1 or TRBD2 (5 bases each). The V end was cut by 0 bases, the J end by 0 bases, with 17 bases between. CDR1 and CDR2 from the germline V gene are DFQATT and SNEGSKA (reference sequence). The CDR3 is made up of 17 amino acids. In nucleotides, the CDR3 is TGCAGTGCTAGAGATCGGGGCAGGGCAGGGAACCAAGAGACCCAGTACTTC. Encoded protein: CSARDRGRAGNQETQYF.

In this sample, this clonotype turned up many times. CDR3 loop: CASSPQVGNEQFF. DNA for the CDR3: TGTGCCAGCAGCCCCCAGGTGGGAAATGAGCAGTTCTTC. The chain joins TRBV5-5 to TRBJ2-1; D is unresolved. The V end was cut by 4 bases, the J end by 7 bases, with 12 bases between. CDR3 size: 13 residues. Per the germline V gene, CDR1 is SGHKS and CDR2 is YYEKEE (reference sequence). The variable domain in full, completed from reference TRBV5-5 and TRBJ2-1, reads DAGVTQSPTHLIKTRGQQVTLRCSPISGHKSVSWYQQVLGQGPQFIFQYYEKEERGRGNFPDRFSARQFPNYSSELNVNALLLGDSALYLCASSPQVGNEQFFGPGTRLTVL.

Turning to this clonotype: This may stem from a read error, because a much larger clone lies one nucleotide away. This chain uses TRBV6-1 with TRBJ2-7, with D possibly TRBD2 on 5 matching bases. CDR3 length: 12 amino acids. Germline V lookup: CDR1 MNHNS, CDR2 SASEGT. V was pared by 5 bases and J by 5 bases, with 10 bases between. The CDR3 loop is CASSLACHEQYF. CDR3 nucleotides: TGTGCCAGCAGTCTAGCTTGCCACGAGCAGTACTTC.

This clonotype was detected ten times or more. The genes are TRBV2 and TRBJ2-3; 10 bases are a match to TRBD2. V was clipped by 8 bases and J by 6 bases; unmatched bases: 8. Germline CDR1 reads SNHLY; CDR2 reads FYNNEI. This CDR3 region has 14 residues. The chain's CDR3 is CASGSGGAADTQYF. Written as DNA, the CDR3 is TGTGCCAGCGGAAGCGGGGGGGCCGCGGATACGCAGTATTTT.

The sample holds many counts of this clonotype. The rearrangement links TRBV6-1 to TRBJ2-7; 7 bases match TRBD1. Germline loops: CDR1 MNHNS, CDR2 SASEGT. The junction had 25 bases not matched to a gene; V was cut back by 5 bases and J by 3 bases. This CDR3 has 20 amino acids. CDR3 sequence: CASSPTGTVGSSVSLYEQYF. The CDR3 DNA sequence: TGTGCCAGCAGTCCGACTGGGACAGTAGGCTCATCAGTTTCCCTCTACGAGCAGTACTTC.

In this sample, this clonotype turned up a few times. A read error may be the cause here, since a much bigger clone is one base away. The chain employs TRBV7-2 and TRBJ2-5, with a possible D match to TRBD2 (6 bases). CDR1 SGHTA and CDR2 FQGNSA come from the germline V gene. V was pared by 5 bases and J by 11 bases, with 24 bases between. The CDR3 extends over 15 amino acids. CDR3 nucleotides: TGTGCCAGCAGCCCGGGACTTAGCAAGGACAATGAGCAGTACTTC. Its translation: CASSPGLSKDNEQYF.

This clonotype was detected many times. CDR3 sequence (DNA): TGTGCCATCAGTGAGTCACCCCATACCGGGAAAAACAATGAGCAGTTCTTC. Translating it yields CAISESPHTGKNNEQFF. The V call is TRBV10-3, the J call TRBJ2-1, with D tentatively TRBD2 (5 bases). The CDR3 is 17 residues long. Trimming cost V 0 bases and J 5 bases, with 17 bases left between them. CDR1 and CDR2 (germline): ENHRY, SYGVKD.

In this sample, this clonotype turned up many times. The gene calls are TRBV7-3 and TRBJ2-7; the match to TRBD2 covers 8 bases. The germline CDR1 and CDR2 sequences are SGHTA and FQGTGA. The CDR3 length is 16 residues. V shed 3 bases, J shed 4 bases, and the junction held 11 bases outside the gene matches. CDR3 coding DNA: TGTGCCAGCAGCTTTACCCGCGGGGGGAAGAATTACGAGCAGTACTTC. Translation gives CASSFTRGGKNYEQYF.

This clonotype was seen repeatedly, ten times or more. This clone may be a read error of a much larger clone one base away. The rearrangement links TRBV6-6 to TRBJ2-7; D uncertain. This CDR3 contains 11 residues. The germline CDR1 and CDR2 sequences are MNHNY and SVGAGI (reference sequence). The V gene lost 5 bases and the J gene lost 3 bases, with 5 bases spanning the gap. CDR3 amino acids: CASSECYEQYF. The CDR3 DNA sequence: TGTGCCAGCAGTGAGTGCTACGAGCAGTACTTC.

The table lists this clonotype with many counts. V and J are TRBV20-1 and TRBJ1-3; D possibly corresponds to TRBD1 (5 bases). Germline V gives CDR1 DFQATT, CDR2 SNEGSKA (reference sequence). V was pared by 6 bases and J by 4 bases, with 19 bases between. This CDR3 comprises 15 residues. The CDR3 loop is CSASDAGRGGNTIYF. The CDR3, as DNA: TGCAGTGCCTCTGACGCAGGGCGTGGAGGAAACACCATATATTTT.

The chain employs TRBV27 and TRBJ2-3; 7 nucleotides line up with TRBD2. The CDR3 totals 18 residues. Germline loops: CDR1 MNHEY, CDR2 SMNVEV (reference sequence). The trim removed 5 bases at V and 2 bases at J, leaving 16 bases unmatched. CDR3 sequence: CASSVKTIAGVLTDTQYF. In nucleotides, the CDR3 is TGTGCCAGCAGTGTAAAGACTATTGCGGGGGTCCTCACAGATACGCAGTATTTT.

This clonotype was seen ten or more times. A much more abundant neighbour one base away suggests this may be a read error. The V and J genes are TRBV29-1 and TRBJ2-5, with TRBD1 identical over 8 bases. CDR3 length: 14 residues. Germline V lookup: CDR1 SQVTM, CDR2 ANQGSEA. After removal of 7 bases from V and 11 bases from J, the junction contained 18 bases not matched to a gene. Written as DNA, the CDR3 is TGCAGCGCCCTAGGACAGGGTAAGGGGAATGAGCAGTACTTC. It codes for CSALGQGKGNEQYF.

This clonotype was seen a few times. The chain links TRBV29-1 to TRBJ1-5, with D possibly TRBD1 on 5 matching bases. V lost 7 bases and J lost 0, with 7 bases in between. This CDR3 region has 12 residues. Germline CDR1 reads SQVTM; CDR2 reads ANQGSEA. The CDR3 loop is CSGGGSNQPQHF. In DNA, the CDR3 is TGCAGCGGTGGGGGTAGCAATCAGCCCCAGCATTTT. The complete variable domain, with remaining parts taken from reference TRBV29-1 and TRBJ1-5, reads SAVISQKPSRDICQRGTSLTIQCQVDSQVTMMFWYRQQPGQSLTLIATANQGSEATYESGFVIDKFPISRPNLTFSTLTVSNMSPEDSSIYLCSGGGSNQPQHFGDGTRLSIL.

The chain uses TRBV7-2 and TRBJ2-4; D perhaps matches TRBD2 (6 bases). Gene TRBJ2-7 matches the end of the DNA better, so the J call may be wrong. Per the germline V gene, CDR1 is SGHTA and CDR2 is FQGNSA. The CDR3 is 14 amino acids. The CDR3 DNA is TGTGCCAGCAGCCCCACTGCGGCGGGGTACGAGCAGTACTTC. Encoded protein: CASSPTAAGYEQYF.

This clonotype was detected only a few times. The rearrangement links TRBV6-5 to TRBJ1-6; D ambiguous. This CDR3 comprises 14 residues. Looked up from germline, CDR1 is MNHEY and CDR2 is SVGAGI. Between the trimmed V and J ends, which lost 10 bases and 4 bases, there was a span of 14 bases. The CDR3 sequence is CATAGRAYNSPLHF. CDR3 sequence (DNA): TGTGCCACCGCCGGACGGGCATATAATTCACCCCTCCACTTT.

A few counts support this clonotype. The chain joins TRBV24-1 to TRBJ2-3; D may be TRBD2 (7 bases). Per the germline V gene, CDR1 is KGHDR and CDR2 is SFDVKD. With 2 bases removed from V and 3 bases from J, the gap between germline ends came to 17 bases. The CDR3 is 17 residues long. The CDR3 DNA sequence: TGTGCCACCAGTGATTGGGGTGAAGGGGGGGAGACAGATACGCAGTATTTT. As protein: CATSDWGEGGETDTQYF.

This clonotype was detected ten times or more. The chain combines TRBV15 with TRBJ1-5; unclear D gene. Germline loops: CDR1 LNHNV, CDR2 YYDKDF (reference sequence). V lost 8 bases and J 5 bases, leaving 16 bases between the germline ends. The CDR3 is 14 amino acids. CDR3 residues: CATSEDPSYQPQHF. The CDR3 DNA is TGTGCCACCTCGGAGGACCCCAGTTATCAGCCCCAGCATTTT.

Ten or more counts support this clonotype. The V gene is TRBV20-1, the J gene TRBJ2-7, with D unresolved. V gave up 6 bases and J gave up 2 bases, with 11 bases separating them. The germline gives CDR1 DFQATT, CDR2 SNEGSKA (reference sequence). The CDR3 loop spans 12 amino acids. The CDR3 sequence is CSAPRLTYEQYF. CDR3 in DNA: TGCAGTGCCCCCCGGCTGACCTACGAGCAGTACTTC.

This clonotype was counted a few times. The chain joins TRBV7-2 to TRBJ2-3, with D perhaps being TRBD1 or TRBD2 (6 bases each). The CDR3 runs 17 residues. V dropped 5 bases and J dropped 5 bases, with 23 bases sitting between them. Germline V gene sequence: CDR1 SGHTA, CDR2 FQGNSA. The CDR3 DNA is TGTGCCAGCAGCCGGGGTGTTCTTCCGGGGGCTCAAGATACGCAGTATTTT. Protein sequence: CASSRGVLPGAQDTQYF.

Written as DNA, the CDR3 is TGTGCCAGCAGCAAAGCAGAAGCAGGGCAAGAGACCCAGTACTTC. It encodes CASSKAEAGQETQYF. This chain links TRBV21-1 with TRBJ2-5; no DNA check was done on the table's D call, TRBD1. TRBV21-1 is a pseudogene. CDR3 length: 15 amino acids.

This clonotype came up a few times. This chain uses TRBV5-1 with TRBJ1-5; D remains unclear. Germline-derived CDR1 and CDR2 are SGHRS and YFSETQ. The CDR3 length is 13 residues. V was pared by 3 bases and J by 8 bases, with 12 bases between. The CDR3 bases are TGCGCCAGCAGCTCGAGCCCCGGAGAGCCCCAGCATTTT. Residues: CASSSSPGEPQHF. Filled out from reference TRBV5-1 and TRBJ1-5, the complete variable domain reads KAGVTQTPRYLIKTRGQQVTLSCSPISGHRSVSWYQQTPGQGLQFLFEYFSETQRNKGNFPGRFSGRQFSNSRSEMNVSTLELGDSALYLCASSSSPGEPQHFGDGTRLSIL.

This clonotype was seen ten or more times. The V gene is TRBV29-1, the J gene TRBJ2-3; D possibly corresponds to TRBD2 (5 bases). With 6 bases removed from V and 2 bases from J, the gap between germline ends came to 6 bases. The germline gives CDR1 SQVTM, CDR2 ANQGSEA. The CDR3 has 11 residues. For the CDR3, the DNA is TGCAGCGTCGGGATCACAGATACGCAGTATTTT. Amino acid sequence: CSVGITDTQYF.

This chain links TRBV18 with TRBJ1-2, with a tentative D call TRBD1 (6 bases). The germline gives CDR1 KGHSH, CDR2 LQKENI. Trimming pared 2 bases from V and 7 bases from J, leaving 17 bases between. This CDR3 has 15 amino acids. CDR3 in DNA: TGTGCCAGCTCACCAAGGGACATTGGGATTGGTGGCTACACCTTC. Translation: CASSPRDIGIGGYTF.

V gene TRBV7-2 combines with J gene TRBJ2-5; D might be TRBD1 or TRBD2, each matching 6 bases. This CDR3 has 14 residues. Trimming removed 3 bases from V and 5 bases from J, with 13 bases in between. The germline V gene encodes CDR1 SGHTA and CDR2 FQGNSA. The CDR3: CASSFHRGQETQYF. The CDR3 DNA reads as TGTGCCAGCAGCTTCCATCGGGGGCAGGAGACCCAGTACTTC.

V and J are TRBV18 and TRBJ1-2; perhaps TRBD1 as D (6 bases). The germline V and J ends were trimmed by 4 bases and 1 base, with 13 bases remaining between them. The CDR3 totals 15 residues. CDR1 and CDR2 from the germline V gene are KGHSH and LQKENI. The CDR3 DNA reads TGTGCCAGCTCACTCAACAGGGATAATAACTATGGCTACACCTTC. This sequence encodes CASSLNRDNNYGYTF. The full variable domain, completed using reference TRBV18 and TRBJ1-2, is NAGVMQNPRHLVRRRGQEARLRCSPMKGHSHVYWYRQLPEEGLKFMVYLQKENIIDESGMPKERFSAEFPKEGPSILRIQQVVRGDSAAYFCASSLNRDNNYGYTFGSGTRLTVV.

The table lists this clonotype with many counts. The chain joins TRBV7-9 to TRBJ2-5; 11 nucleotides agree with TRBD1. V dropped 2 bases and J dropped 1; count of bases not matched to a gene: 6. The CDR3 loop spans 17 amino acids. CDR1 and CDR2 (germline): SEHNR, FQNEAQ (reference sequence). CDR3 in DNA: TGTGCCAGCAGCTTAAGGGGACAGGGGGGTTTCCAAGAGACCCAGTACTTC. Protein: CASSLRGQGGFQETQYF.

This clonotype was counted only a few times. CDR3 protein: CASSGIRGELFF. For the CDR3, the DNA is TGTGCCAGCAGCGGGATTAGGGGGGAGCTGTTTTTT. This chain connects TRBV7-3 to TRBJ2-2; the D is unclear. The CDR3 runs 12 residues. The germline V gene encodes CDR1 SGHTA and CDR2 FQGTGA. Trimming took off 5 bases at V and 8 bases at J, with 9 bases between the two ends.

Regarding this clonotype: It may be a read error: a sequence one base away is much more abundant. The chain couples TRBV3-1 to TRBJ2-7; D may be TRBD2 (5 bases). Germline V gene lookup returns CDR1 LGHDT and CDR2 YNNKEL (reference sequence). Trimming shortened V by 0 bases and J by 12 bases, and 18 bases separated the two germline ends. The CDR3 sequence is 14 residues long. For the CDR3, the DNA is TGTGCCAGCAGCCAAGAGCGTCCGACGGCGGGTCGGTACTTC. It encodes CASSQERPTAGRYF.

This chain links TRBV5-1 with TRBJ2-2, with TRBD1 identical over 7 bases. The CDR3 loop spans 15 amino acids. Germline CDR1 is SGHRS and CDR2 is YFSETQ. V shed 4 bases and J 4 bases; nucleotides not matched to a gene: 7. The CDR3 is CASSGNRGPTGELFF. CDR3 nucleotide sequence: TGCGCCAGCAGCGGAAACAGGGGACCCACCGGGGAGCTGTTTTTT.